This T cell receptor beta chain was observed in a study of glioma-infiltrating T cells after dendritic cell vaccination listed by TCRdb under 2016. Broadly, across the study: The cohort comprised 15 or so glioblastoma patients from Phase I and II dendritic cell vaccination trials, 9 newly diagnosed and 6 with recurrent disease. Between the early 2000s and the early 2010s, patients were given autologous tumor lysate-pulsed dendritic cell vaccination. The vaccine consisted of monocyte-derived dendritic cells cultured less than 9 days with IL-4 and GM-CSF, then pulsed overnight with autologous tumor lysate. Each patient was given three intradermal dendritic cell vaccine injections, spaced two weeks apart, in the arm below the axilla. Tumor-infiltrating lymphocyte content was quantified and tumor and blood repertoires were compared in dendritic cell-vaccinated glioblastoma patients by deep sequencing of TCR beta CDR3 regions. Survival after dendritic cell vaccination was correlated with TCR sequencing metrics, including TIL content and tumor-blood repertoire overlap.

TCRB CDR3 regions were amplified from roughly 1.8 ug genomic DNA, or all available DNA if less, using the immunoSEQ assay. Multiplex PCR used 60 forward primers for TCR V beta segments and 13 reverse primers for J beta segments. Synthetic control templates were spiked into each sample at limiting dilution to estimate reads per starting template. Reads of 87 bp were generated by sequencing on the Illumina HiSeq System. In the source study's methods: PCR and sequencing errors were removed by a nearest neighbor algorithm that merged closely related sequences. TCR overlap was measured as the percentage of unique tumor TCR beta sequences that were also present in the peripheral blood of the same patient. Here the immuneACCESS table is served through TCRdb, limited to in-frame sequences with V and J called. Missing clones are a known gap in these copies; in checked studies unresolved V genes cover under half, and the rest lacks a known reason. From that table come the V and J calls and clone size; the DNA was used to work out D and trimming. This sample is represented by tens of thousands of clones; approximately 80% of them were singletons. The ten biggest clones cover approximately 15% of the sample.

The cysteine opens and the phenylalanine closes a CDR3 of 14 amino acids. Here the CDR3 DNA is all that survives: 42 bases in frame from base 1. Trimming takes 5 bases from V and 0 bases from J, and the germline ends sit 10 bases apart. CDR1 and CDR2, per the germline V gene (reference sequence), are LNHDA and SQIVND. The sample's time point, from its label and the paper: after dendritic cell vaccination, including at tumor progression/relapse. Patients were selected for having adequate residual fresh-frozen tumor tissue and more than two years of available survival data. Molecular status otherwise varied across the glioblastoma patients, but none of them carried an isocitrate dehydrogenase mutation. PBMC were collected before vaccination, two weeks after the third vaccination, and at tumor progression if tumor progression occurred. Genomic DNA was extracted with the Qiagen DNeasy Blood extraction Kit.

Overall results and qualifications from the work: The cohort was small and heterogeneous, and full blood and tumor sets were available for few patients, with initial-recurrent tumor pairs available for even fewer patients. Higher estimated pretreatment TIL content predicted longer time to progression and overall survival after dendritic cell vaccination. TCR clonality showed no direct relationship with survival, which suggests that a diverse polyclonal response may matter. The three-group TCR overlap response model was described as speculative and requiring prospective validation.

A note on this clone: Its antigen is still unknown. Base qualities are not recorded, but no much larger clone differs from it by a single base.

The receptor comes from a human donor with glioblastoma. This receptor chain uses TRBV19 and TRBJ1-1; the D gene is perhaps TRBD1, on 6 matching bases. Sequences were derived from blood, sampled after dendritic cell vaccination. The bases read TGTGCCAGTAGTGACAGGCCTATGAACACTGAAGCTTTCTTT. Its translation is CASSDRPMNTEAFF.